The source of this T cell receptor beta chain is a study of blood T cells in healthy people across ages. Study information: Roughly one uniquely barcoded beta molecule per two T cells was captured.

Overall study results and limits: A conclusive naive versus antigen-experienced comparison was prevented by the unsorted PBMCs. Per million T cells, TCR beta diversity dropped roughly linearly as age increased.

Using a J-beta primer mix together with a sample-barcoded 5' primer, a second PCR was run for roughly 7 to 12 cycles. MiXCR was run by TCRdb on the 5' RACE reads, yielding one entry per CDR3 protein. The sample contains about 650,000 distinct CDR3 sequences, about a third of which appear only once. Every sample gave at least 6 micrograms of total RNA when it was extracted. CDR1 is SGHTA and CDR2 is FQGNSA in the germline V gene. The CDR3 runs 15 residues. With 3 bases removed from V and 3 bases from J, the gap between germline ends came to 13 bases. This clonotype was recorded many times. The target antigen is unknown.

The rearrangement uses TRBV7-2 and TRBJ2-3, with D possibly matching TRBD2 (7 bases). The sequence derives from a woman aged 80 or over in good health. The material sequenced was blood. DNA for the CDR3: TGTGCCAGCAGCTTTACTAGCGACAGGACAGATACGCAGTATTTT. Protein sequence: CASSFTSDRTDTQYF.